The rows below give T cell receptor beta chains drawn from one sample of a study of regulatory T cells in long-lasting Graves disease. TCRdb used MiXCR to reprocess the multiplex PCR reads, holding one entry per CDR3 protein. The sample has some 250,000 distinct CDR3 sequences, around 20% seen once. The sample consisted of peripheral blood mononuclear cells (PBMCs), taken at new diagnosis, from a patient treated with antithyroid drugs. The receptors stem from a female donor with Graves disease. CDR3s include the opening cysteine and the closing phenylalanine or tryptophan. Each record gives: D gene, clone size, J gene, V gene, CDR3 protein, CDR3 DNA. D genes are given only for firm matches. Some rows mark clone size as missing; the rest say once, few, many or name a class of expanded clone.

>TRBD2|.|TRBJ2-3|TRBV19
CASSRIAGGPTDTQYF
TGTGCCAGTAGTAGGATAGCGGGAGGGCCGACAGATACGCAGTATTTT
>.|few|TRBJ2-3|TRBV12-5
CASAAGTLSDTQYF
TGTGCTAGTGCGGCAGGAACCCTTTCCGATACGCAGTATTTT
>TRBD2|many|TRBJ2-1|TRBV25-1
CASTEEWGSGSDSYNEQFF
TGTGCCAGCACCGAAGAGTGGGGTAGCGGGAGCGACTCCTACAATGAGCAGTTCTTC
>.|many|TRBJ1-1|TRBV5-6
CASTTKRVATEAFF
TGTGCCAGCACCACCAAAAGGGTTGCCACTGAAGCTTTCTTT
>TRBD2|many|TRBJ2-5|TRBV6-2/TRBV6-3
CASSWVRGGRDQETQYF
TGTGCCAGCAGTTGGGTTCGGGGGGGAAGGGACCAAGAGACCCAGTACTTC
>.|many|TRBJ1-4|TRBV12-3/TRBV12-4
CASTPAGIVNEKLFF
TGTGCCAGCACCCCCGCGGGTATCGTGAATGAAAAACTGTTTTTT
>TRBD1|.|TRBJ2-4|TRBV19
CASTRQGNVAKNIQYF
TGTGCCAGCACAAGACAGGGGAACGTAGCCAAAAACATTCAGTACTTC
>.|.|TRBJ2-5|TRBV9
CASSAGTDVETQYF
TGTGCCAGCAGCGCTGGGACTGATGTTGAGACCCAGTACTTC
>.|many|TRBJ2-1|TRBV12-3/TRBV12-4
CASVNGGQGQFF
TGTGCCAGCGTCAACGGAGGGCAGGGGCAGTTCTTC
>TRBD1|many|TRBJ2-1|TRBV7-9
CASSSPGQGVEQFF
TGTGCCAGCAGCTCGCCGGGACAGGGTGTAGAGCAGTTCTTC
>.|many|TRBJ2-2|TRBV3-1
CASSQDIGGAHGTGELFF
TGTGCCAGCAGCCAAGATATTGGAGGGGCGCATGGGACCGGGGAGCTGTTTTTT
>TRBD2|.|TRBJ2-1|TRBV6-1
CASRTGAGDTNNEQFF
TGTGCCAGCAGAACGGGAGCGGGAGATACAAACAATGAGCAGTTCTTC
>.|few|TRBJ1-5|TRBV7-9
CASSLVGAGNQPQHF
TGTGCCAGCAGCTTAGTCGGGGCTGGAAATCAGCCCCAGCATTTT
>TRBD1|.|TRBJ1-5|TRBV19
CASSIGGQGNQPQHF
TGTGCCAGTAGTATAGGGGGACAGGGCAATCAGCCCCAGCATTTT
>.|many|TRBJ2-7|TRBV7-2
CASTAEGSSYEQYF
TGTGCCAGCACCGCAGAGGGGAGCTCCTACGAGCAGTACTTC
>TRBD1|many|TRBJ2-7|TRBV27
CASRSFGLRGRGNEQYF
TGTGCCAGCCGATCCTTTGGACTCAGGGGGCGCGGTAACGAGCAGTACTTC
>.|many|TRBJ2-7|TRBV7-6
CASSEGHDYEQYF
TGTGCCAGCAGCGAAGGACACGACTACGAGCAGTACTTC
>.|.|TRBJ2-7|TRBV20-1
CSVSTTGRDYEQYF
TGCAGTGTTTCGACGACAGGGAGGGACTACGAGCAGTACTTC
>.|many|TRBJ2-1|TRBV29-1
CSVGTGTGYNEQFF
TGCAGCGTTGGCACCGGGACTGGGTACAATGAGCAGTTCTTC
>.|.|TRBJ2-3|TRBV27
CASSLWDLRDTQYF
TGTGCCAGCAGTTTATGGGACCTTAGGGATACGCAGTATTTT
>TRBD2|many|TRBJ2-7|TRBV28
CASSTGTSGGEQYF
TGTGCCAGCAGTACCGGGACTAGCGGGGGCGAGCAGTACTTC
>TRBD2|many|TRBJ2-3|TRBV12-3/TRBV12-4
CASSFKWTSGVMTDTQYF
TGTGCCAGCAGTTTCAAGTGGACTAGCGGGGTAATGACAGATACGCAGTATTTT
>TRBD2|.|TRBJ2-1|TRBV24-1
CATSDSGLAGYNEQFF
TGTGCCACCAGTGACAGCGGACTAGCGGGCTACAATGAGCAGTTCTTC
>.|many|TRBJ2-5|TRBV7-9
CASSSYTEQETQYF
TGTGCCAGCAGCTCTTACACAGAACAAGAGACCCAGTACTTC
>.|many|TRBJ1-5|TRBV7-9
CASSPTVSNQPQHF
TGTGCCAGCAGCCCGACGGTTAGCAATCAGCCCCAGCATTTT
>.|.|TRBJ2-1|TRBV5-6
CASSLRRLSGINEQFF
TGTGCCAGCAGCTTGAGGCGATTGTCAGGGATAAATGAGCAGTTCTTC
>.|few|TRBJ1-1|TRBV4-3
CASSQDNGNREAFF
TGCGCCAGCAGCCAAGATAACGGGAACAGGGAAGCTTTCTTT
>TRBD1|many|TRBJ2-1|TRBV11-1
CASSSATGQGVYGFSYNEQFF
TGTGCCAGCAGCTCCGCCACGGGACAGGGGGTTTACGGATTCTCCTACAATGAGCAGTTCTTC
>TRBD1|few|TRBJ2-4|TRBV20-1
CSAGDIGQGQKNIQYF
TGCAGTGCCGGGGATATAGGACAGGGACAAAAAAACATTCAGTACTTC
>.|many|TRBJ1-1|TRBV18
CASSPPYSRNTEAFF
TGTGCCAGCTCACCCCCCTACTCCAGAAACACTGAAGCTTTCTTT
>.|many|TRBJ2-7|TRBV18
CASFGRLSSYEQYF
TGTGCCAGTTTCGGACGTTTGAGCTCCTACGAGCAGTACTTC
>.|many|TRBJ2-3|TRBV5-1
CASSPGPKSTDTQYF
TGTGCCAGCAGCCCCGGACCTAAAAGCACAGATACGCAGTATTTT
>.|many|TRBJ2-3|TRBV5-1
CASSLGGQSTDTQYF
TGTGCCAGCAGCTTGGGAGGACAGAGCACAGATACGCAGTATTTT
>.|.|TRBJ2-3|TRBV7-3
CASSFSGGRDTQYF
TGTGCCAGCAGCTTCTCAGGAGGGCGAGATACGCAGTATTTT
>TRBD1|many|TRBJ1-1|TRBV7-2
CASSPGQRNTEAFF
TGTGCCAGCAGCCCGGGACAGCGGAACACTGAAGCTTTCTTT
>.|few|TRBJ1-5|TRBV19
CASSIGSNSNQPQHF
TGTGCCAGTAGTATAGGTAGTAATAGCAATCAGCCCCAGCATTTT
>.|many|TRBJ1-2|TRBV6-2/TRBV6-3
CASRTGSGGYTF
TGTGCCAGCAGAACAGGCTCGGGTGGCTACACCTTC
>.|many|TRBJ2-1|TRBV7-9
CASSTETSWNEQFF
TGTGCCAGCAGCACAGAGACTAGTTGGAATGAGCAGTTCTTC
>.|.|TRBJ2-1|TRBV6-2/TRBV6-3
CASSPTTASYNEQFF
TGTGCCAGCTCACCAACCACTGCCTCCTACAATGAGCAGTTCTTC
>.|.|TRBJ2-2|TRBV5-1
CASSLLDRNTGELFF
TGCGCCAGCAGCCTACTGGACAGAAACACCGGGGAGCTGTTTTTT
>.|.|TRBJ2-3|TRBV5-1
CASSRGTEEGTQYF
TGCGCCAGCTCTCGGGGGACCGAAGAGGGTACGCAGTATTTT
>.|many|TRBJ1-5|TRBV2
CASSEAGGSQPQHF
TGTGCCAGCAGTGAAGCGGGGGGAAGTCAGCCCCAGCATTTT
>.|many|TRBJ1-5|TRBV28
CASSPSGRLNQPQHF
TGTGCCAGCAGCCCATCCGGACGGCTCAATCAGCCCCAGCATTTT
>TRBD1|many|TRBJ1-3|TRBV30
CAWNQDRGNTIYF
TGTGCCTGGAACCAGGACAGGGGAAACACCATATATTTT
>.|many|TRBJ2-1|TRBV7-9
CASSNRQGGPKFF
TGTGCCAGCAGCAATAGACAGGGAGGGCCGAAGTTCTTC
>TRBD1|many|TRBJ1-5|TRBV2
CASRGDSSNQPQHF
TGTGCCAGCAGGGGGGACAGTAGCAATCAGCCCCAGCATTTT
>.|.|TRBJ1-2|TRBV7-9
CASSLSTGPYGYTF
TGTGCCAGCAGCTTAAGTACCGGACCGTATGGCTACACCTTC
>.|many|TRBJ2-7|TRBV20-1
CSAPQPGGADEQYF
TGCAGTGCGCCGCAACCCGGGGGCGCTGACGAGCAGTACTTC
>.|many|TRBJ2-3|TRBV12-3/TRBV12-4
CASSPILTDTQYF
TGTGCCAGCAGTCCCATACTCACAGATACGCAGTATTTT
>.|many|TRBJ2-4|TRBV2
CASTPDLAKNIQYF
TGTGCCAGCACCCCGGACCTAGCCAAAAACATTCAGTACTTC
>.|many|TRBJ1-1|TRBV10-3
CAISDTGTEAFF
TGTGCCATCAGTGACACGGGGACTGAAGCTTTCTTT
>.|.|TRBJ2-4|TRBV7-2
CASSLVRDGKNIQYF
TGTGCCAGCAGCCTCGTCCGGGACGGGAAAAACATTCAGTACTTC
>TRBD1|.|TRBJ2-3|TRBV6-6
CASSYSRQGDTQYF
TGTGCCAGCAGTTACTCGAGACAGGGGGATACGCAGTATTTT
>.|.|TRBJ1-4|TRBV12-3/TRBV12-4
CASSLDSLATNEKLFF
TGTGCCAGCAGTTTAGACAGCCTAGCAACTAATGAAAAACTGTTTTTT
>.|many|TRBJ2-7|TRBV28
CASRPGLSYEQYF
TGTGCCAGCAGGCCCGGCCTCTCCTACGAGCAGTACTTC
>.|few|TRBJ2-2|TRBV24-1
CATSELNSNTGELFF
TGTGCCACCAGTGAACTCAACTCGAACACCGGGGAGCTGTTTTTT
>TRBD2|many|TRBJ2-3|TRBV7-3
CASSLSRTSRRTDTQYF
TGTGCCAGCAGCTTAAGTCGGACTAGCCGTCGCACAGATACGCAGTATTTT
>TRBD1|few|TRBJ2-7|TRBV11-1
CASSFLGTGPLYEQYF
TGTGCCAGCAGCTTTCTTGGGACAGGCCCACTCTACGAGCAGTACTTC